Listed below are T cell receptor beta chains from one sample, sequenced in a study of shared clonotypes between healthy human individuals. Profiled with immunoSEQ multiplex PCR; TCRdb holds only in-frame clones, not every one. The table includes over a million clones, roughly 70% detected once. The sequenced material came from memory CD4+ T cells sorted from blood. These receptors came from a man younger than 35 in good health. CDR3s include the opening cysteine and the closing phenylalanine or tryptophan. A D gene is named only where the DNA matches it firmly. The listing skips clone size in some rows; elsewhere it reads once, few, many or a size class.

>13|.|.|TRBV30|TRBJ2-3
TGTGCCTGGAGTCGGGACAGCACAGATACGCAGTATTTT
CAWSRDSTDTQYF
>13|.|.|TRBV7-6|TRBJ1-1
TGTGCCAGCAGCTTAGATTATGGGGGGGACGCTTTCTTT
CASSLDYGGDAFF
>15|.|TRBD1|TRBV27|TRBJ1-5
TGTGCCAGCAGGGCCGGGACAGATAGCAATCAGCCCCAGCATTTT
CASRAGTDSNQPQHF
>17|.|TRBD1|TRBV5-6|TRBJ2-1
TGTGCCAGCAGCCCGGACCCCTCGACAGGGATTATTAGTGAGCAGTTCTTC
CASSPDPSTGIISEQFF
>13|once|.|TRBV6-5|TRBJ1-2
TGTGCCAGCAGCTTCGGGACTAACTATGGCTACACCTTC
CASSFGTNYGYTF
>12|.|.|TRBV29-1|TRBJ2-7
TGCAGCGTGGTCATTTTGGGCTACGAGCAGTACTTC
CSVVILGYEQYF
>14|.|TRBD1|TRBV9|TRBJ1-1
TGTGCCAGCGACCGACAGGGCCTGAACACTGAAGCTTTCTTT
CASDRQGLNTEAFF
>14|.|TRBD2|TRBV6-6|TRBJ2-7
TGTGCCAGCAGTCTCCTAGCGGGAGTAAACGAGCAGTACTTC
CASSLLAGVNEQYF
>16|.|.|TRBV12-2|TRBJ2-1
TGTGCAAGTCGCTTAGCGGACAGTCGGAGGGACGATGAGCAGTTCTTC
CASRLADSRRDDEQFF
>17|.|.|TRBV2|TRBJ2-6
TGTGCCAGCAGTGAAATGGCAGGACCTGGTGGGGCCAACGTCCTGACTTTC
CASSEMAGPGGANVLTF
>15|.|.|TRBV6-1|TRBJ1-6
TGTGCCAGCAAGATTGACACTACCTATAATTCACCCCTCCACTTT
CASKIDTTYNSPLHF
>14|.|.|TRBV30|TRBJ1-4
TGTGCCTGGAGACAGACACCGGCTAATGAAAAACTGTTTTTT
CAWRQTPANEKLFF
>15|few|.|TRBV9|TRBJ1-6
TGTGCCAGCAGCGTAGAGGGTGTCAAGGTTTCACCCCTCCACTTT
CASSVEGVKVSPLHF
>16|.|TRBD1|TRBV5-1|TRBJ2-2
TGCGCCAGCAGCTTGGAGGGGACAGGGGCAACCGGGGAGCTGTTTTTT
CASSLEGTGATGELFF
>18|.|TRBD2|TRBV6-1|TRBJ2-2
TGTGCCAGCAGTGAAAGAGGACTAGCCGCGGTGAACACCGGGGAGCTGTTTTTT
CASSERGLAAVNTGELFF